A single sample is the source of the 18 T cell receptor beta chains below, sequenced in a study of CD8 T cells in Susac syndrome. An amount of RNA that ranged from roughly 0.45 to 1 ug was reverse transcribed with random hexamers. TCRdb redid the calling of the immunoSEQ multiplex PCR reads with MiXCR, one entry per CDR3 protein. Of about 130,000 distinct CDR3 sequences in the sample, about 95% were seen once. Sequencing used CD4+ T cells from PBMCs. Receptors were obtained from a human donor in good health.

CDR3 amino acids: CSARGAGGAGGYTF. DNA for the CDR3: TGCAGTGCTAGGGGAGCAGGGGGCGCGGGGGGCTACACCTTC. The chain combines TRBV20-1 with TRBJ1-2; TRBD1 matches at 8 bases. V lost 3 bases to trimming and J lost 8 bases; unmatched junction nucleotides: 11. Germline-derived CDR1 and CDR2 are DFQATT and SNEGSKA (reference sequence). This CDR3 region has 14 residues.

V and J are TRBV20-1 and TRBJ2-1, with D perhaps matching TRBD2 (7 bases). The V and J ends lost 3 bases and 3 bases respectively, with 12 bases between them. CDR1 is DFQATT, CDR2 SNEGSKA, per germline (reference sequence). The CDR3 is made up of 14 amino acids. The chain's CDR3 is CSASRGASYNEQFF. The DNA for the CDR3 is TGCAGTGCTAGCCGGGGGGCTAGCTACAATGAGCAGTTCTTC.

The chain combines TRBV10-3 with TRBJ1-5, with 9 bases fitting TRBD1. Per germline, CDR1 ENHRY and CDR2 SYGVKD. The CDR3 length is 13 residues. V was pared by 7 bases and J by 6 bases, with 4 bases of the junction left unmatched. CDR3: CAINLDRGQPQHF. The CDR3 nucleotides are TGTGCCATCAACTTGGACAGGGGTCAGCCCCAGCATTTT.

V is TRBV15 and J is TRBJ2-4; TRBD1 matches at 8 bases. Looked up from germline, CDR1 is LNHNV and CDR2 is YYDKDF (reference sequence). CDR3 length equals 18 residues. V lost 3 bases, J lost 3 bases, and 13 bases stayed unmatched. The CDR3 sequence is CATSSLGDRGWDKNIQYF. In DNA, the CDR3 is TGTGCCACCAGCAGTCTAGGAGACAGGGGATGGGACAAAAACATTCAGTACTTC.

The chain uses TRBV4-2 and TRBJ2-2; the D gene is possibly TRBD2 (6 bases). CDR1 and CDR2 from the germline V gene are LGHNA and YNFKEQ. V shed 8 bases and J shed 1 base, with 20 bases lying between them. This CDR3 contains 17 residues. The CDR3 loop is CASARESGGRNTGELFF. DNA for the CDR3: TGTGCCAGCGCCCGGGAGAGCGGAGGGAGGAACACCGGGGAGCTGTTTTTT.

This clonotype occurred a few times. V usage is TRBV7-9 and J usage is TRBJ2-5, with 7 bases identical to TRBD2. V shed 1 base, J shed 5 bases, and the junction held 10 bases outside the gene matches. Germline assignment: CDR1 SEHNR and CDR2 FQNEAQ (reference sequence). The CDR3 totals 16 residues. The CDR3: CASSLGAAAGDETQYF. The DNA for the CDR3 is TGTGCCAGCAGCTTAGGGGCGGCGGCGGGAGACGAGACCCAGTACTTC.

The CDR3 DNA sequence: TGTGCCAGCAGCTTAGATTCAGCTAGCGGGGCGTTGGGGCAGTACTTC. This gives the protein CASSLDSASGALGQYF. The chain carries TRBV7-2 and TRBJ2-7; TRBD2 matches 9 bases. Germline values: CDR1 SGHTA, CDR2 FQGNSA. There are 16 residues in the CDR3. V was clipped by 1 base and J by 9 bases; unmatched bases: 13.

The CDR3 nucleotides are TGTGCCAGCAGCTTCGCGGACAGGGGAGCTTTCTTT. Its translation: CASSFADRGAFF. This chain connects TRBV7-9 to TRBJ1-1; 9 bases map to TRBD1. The junction had 3 bases not matched to a gene; V was cut back by 3 bases and J by 10 bases. Germline CDR1 SEHNR, CDR2 FQNEAQ (reference sequence). CDR3 length: 12 amino acids.

The V call is TRBV6-1, the J call TRBJ2-7, with D unresolved. The CDR3 totals 15 residues. Germline V gene data show CDR1 as MNHNS and CDR2 as SASEGT. The germline V and J ends were trimmed by 4 bases and 2 bases, with 15 bases remaining between them. The DNA of the CDR3 is TGTGCCAGCAGTGTTGTGAGGTCCGGACCCTACGAGCAGTACTTC. This encodes CASSVVRSGPYEQYF.

J is TRBJ2-7 and V is TRBV5-1; TRBD1 matches at 7 bases. Germline CDR1 SGHRS, CDR2 YFSETQ. J gave up 3 bases and V 0 bases, and 6 bases lay outside the gene matches. This CDR3 is built from 15 residues. The CDR3 protein is CASSLGGQRNYEQYF. CDR3 nucleotide sequence: TGCGCCAGCAGCTTGGGGGGACAGCGAAACTACGAGCAGTACTTC.

In this sample, this clonotype turned up once. The V gene is TRBV29-1, the J gene TRBJ1-3; D gene ambiguous. The V end was cut by 1 base, the J end by 0 bases, with 13 bases between. The germline V gene has CDR1 SQVTM and CDR2 ANQGSEA. The CDR3 length is 16 residues. CDR3 DNA: TGCAGCGTTGAAGGGCCAGGAAGAGGCTCTGGAAACACCATATATTTT. This sequence encodes CSVEGPGRGSGNTIYF.

The genes are TRBV6-6 and TRBJ1-3; possibly TRBD1 for D (5 bases). The CDR3 has 16 amino acids. Trimming took 0 bases from V and 0 from J, leaving 9 bases between them. Per the germline V gene, CDR1 is MNHNY and CDR2 is SVGAGI (reference sequence). Here the CDR3 DNA reads TGTGCCAGCAGTTACTCCGACAGCGCCTCTGGAAACACCATATATTTT. This encodes CASSYSDSASGNTIYF.

The rearrangement links TRBV18 to TRBJ2-1; 8 bases fit TRBD2. The germline V gene encodes CDR1 KGHSH and CDR2 LQKENI. This CDR3 contains 17 residues. After removal of 0 bases from V and 1 base from J, the junction contained 5 bases not matched to a gene. The CDR3 loop reads CASSPPPSGLSYNEQFF. As DNA, the CDR3 is TGTGCCAGCTCACCACCGCCTAGCGGGCTGTCCTACAATGAGCAGTTCTTC.

The V and J genes are TRBV5-1 and TRBJ1-1, with D hard to call. The V gene's germline CDR1 is SGHRS and CDR2 YFSETQ. Between the trimmed V and J ends, which lost 0 bases and 0 bases, there was a span of 6 bases. This CDR3 is built from 14 residues. The CDR3 DNA sequence: TGCGCCAGCAGCTTGGCGGCTGTGAACACTGAAGCTTTCTTT. It is translated as CASSLAAVNTEAFF.

The V call is TRBV7-9, the J call TRBJ2-1; no clear D gene. With 5 bases removed from V and 8 bases from J, the gap between germline ends came to 10 bases. The CDR3 length is 12 residues. Germline CDR1 is SEHNR and CDR2 is FQNEAQ (reference sequence). The CDR3 sequence is CASSLLGDEQFF. The DNA of the CDR3 is TGTGCCAGCAGCCTCCTTGGGGATGAGCAGTTCTTC.

On this clonotype itself: In this CDR3 the conserved last residue, phenylalanine or tryptophan, is missing, so a read error is likely. The chain carries TRBV2 and TRBJ1-5, with D perhaps matching TRBD1 (5 bases). Germline values: CDR1 SNHLY, CDR2 FYNNEI. V was clipped by 6 bases and J by 0 bases, with 9 bases between them. The length of the CDR3 is 14 residues. The CDR3 spells CASRWGLSNQPQHL. Here the CDR3 DNA reads TGTGCCAGCAGGTGGGGACTTAGCAATCAGCCCCAGCATTTG.

The V gene is TRBV7-9, the J gene TRBJ2-7; D is uncertain. Germline values: CDR1 SEHNR, CDR2 FQNEAQ (reference sequence). The V end was cut by 5 bases, the J end by 4 bases, with 15 bases between. The CDR3 sequence is 14 residues long. The CDR3 region has the DNA TGTGCCAGCAGCCGCGGTGGGCAGTCTTACGAGCAGTACTTC. Encoded protein: CASSRGGQSYEQYF.

The genes are TRBV5-1 and TRBJ2-4; D remains ambiguous. Germline CDR1 is SGHRS and CDR2 is YFSETQ. Trimming took off 0 bases at V and 5 bases at J, with 9 bases between the two ends. The CDR3 sequence is 14 residues long. CDR3 sequence (DNA): TGCGCCAGCAGCTTGGCCGGCAGAGAAAACATTCAGTACTTC. Its translation: CASSLAGRENIQYF.